This T cell receptor beta chain was recorded in a study of blood T cells in healthy people across ages. With 4 bases clipped from V and 3 bases from J, the junction kept 5 bases outside the gene matches. The CDR3 is 14 amino acids. Germline CDR1 and CDR2: SGHTA and FQGNSA. Isolating PBMCs gave at least 6.5 million of these cells per sample. RNA extraction gave at least 5.5 micrograms of total RNA per sample. Next came a second PCR, run for about 7 to 12 cycles, which used a sample-barcoded 5' primer along with a J-beta primer mix. Using its own MiXCR run on the 5' RACE reads, TCRdb lists one record per CDR3 protein. The sample has roughly 1.9 million distinct CDR3 sequences, about two fifths seen once.

The receptor comes from a human donor in good health. The rearrangement links TRBV7-2 to TRBJ1-2, with TRBD1 matching 7 bases. Material for sequencing was blood. This chain's CDR3 is CASSSPTGYYGYTF. In DNA form, the CDR3 reads TGTGCCAGCAGCTCCCCGACAGGGTACTATGGCTACACCTTC.